This record looks at one T cell receptor beta chain sequence and its context. Each single cDNA molecule received a unique molecular identifier. TCRdb re-called the 5' RACE reads with MiXCR, one entry per CDR3 protein. Of tens of thousands of distinct CDR3 sequences detected, roughly 10% appear once; the ten largest clones hold about 9.9%. V was trimmed by 2 bases and J by 2 bases, leaving 10 bases between them. The CDR3 runs 14 residues. CDR1 and CDR2 (germline): SGHTA, FQGNSA. The record originates from a study of early T cells in non-severe SARS-CoV-2 infection. At the level of the study: Sequencing was performed on bulk RNA from unsorted whole blood, leaving chains unpaired.

This rearrangement joins TRBV7-2 to TRBJ2-7, with D perhaps matching TRBD2 (6 bases). The sequence came from an adult who was a healthcare worker with PCR-confirmed SARS-CoV-2 infection or an uninfected control (not recorded which). Sequencing was done on a sample of whole blood. CDR3 loop: CASSLFGGTYEQYF. CDR3 DNA: TGTGCCAGCAGCTTATTTGGCGGGACCTACGAGCAGTACTTC.